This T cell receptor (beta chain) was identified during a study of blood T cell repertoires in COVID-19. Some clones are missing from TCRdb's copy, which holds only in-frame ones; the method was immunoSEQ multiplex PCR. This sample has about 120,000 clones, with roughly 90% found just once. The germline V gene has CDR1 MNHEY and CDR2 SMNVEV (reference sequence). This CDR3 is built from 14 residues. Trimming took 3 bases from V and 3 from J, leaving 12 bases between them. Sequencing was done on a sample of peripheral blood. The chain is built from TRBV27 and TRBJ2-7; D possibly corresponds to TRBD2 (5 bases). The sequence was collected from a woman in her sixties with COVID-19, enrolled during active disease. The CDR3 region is CASSLAGPVYEQYF. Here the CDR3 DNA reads TGTGCCAGCAGTTTGGCGGGTCCGGTCTACGAGCAGTACTTC.